This passage covers 17 T cell receptor beta chains from one sample sequenced in a study of T cells in Graves' hyperthyroidism and ophthalmopathy. The investigators amplified TCR beta CDR3 regions from RNA transcripts. TCR CDR3 underwent first-round RT-PCR with the HTBI primer set. From the multiplex PCR reads, TCRdb called clonotypes with MiXCR, one entry per CDR3 protein. This table has 490,000 or so distinct CDR3 sequences, roughly 15% appearing once. Material: blood. The receptors were gathered from a woman aged 30 to 39 with Graves' ophthalmopathy.

In the case of this clonotype: A junction end diverges from the germline sequence, so it may reflect a read error. The chain links TRBV7-3 to TRBJ2-2, with D tentatively TRBD2 (6 bases). This CDR3 spans 14 amino acids. Germline V CDR1 and CDR2: SGHTA, FQGTGA. The DNA of the CDR3 is TGTGCCAGCAGCTTAATGGCGGGGACCGGGGGGCTGTTTTTT. This gives the protein CASSLMAGTGGLFF.

There are many counts of this clonotype. The V and J genes are TRBV28 and TRBJ2-7, with 9 bases aligning to TRBD1. J lost 4 bases, V lost 5 bases, and 9 bases had no gene match. Germline V gives CDR1 MDHEN, CDR2 SYDVKM. The CDR3 consists of 15 residues. CDR3 amino acids: CASSGSGTGMYEQYF. Here the CDR3 DNA reads TGTGCCAGCAGTGGATCCGGGACAGGGATGTACGAGCAGTACTTC.

This clonotype has ten or more counts. The rearrangement joins TRBV18 to TRBJ1-1; D remains ambiguous. Germline CDR1 and CDR2: KGHSH and LQKENI. V lost 3 bases to trimming and J lost 2 bases, with 19 bases between them. This CDR3 is 17 amino acids long. The CDR3 DNA follows: TGTGCCAGCTCACCGTACGGGGTCGGCGGAGTAAACACTGAAGCTTTCTTT. It encodes CASSPYGVGGVNTEAFF.

The gene calls are TRBV6-1 and TRBJ2-7; 10 bases are a match to TRBD1. The ends lost 7 bases at V and 1 base at J; junction bases unmatched: 7. This CDR3 contains 15 residues. The germline CDR1 and CDR2 sequences are MNHNS and SASEGT. CDR3 DNA: TGTGCCAGCACCCCGGGACAGGGGCCTTCCTACGAGCAGTACTTC. Translated, it gives CASTPGQGPSYEQYF.

This clonotype was observed a few times. Possible read error: a much larger clone is one base away. The V call is TRBV25-1, the J call TRBJ2-3, with 10 bases fitting TRBD1. The germline CDR1 and CDR2 sequences are MGHDK and SYGVNS. The CDR3 extends over 15 amino acids. The J segment lost 4 bases and the V segment lost 6 bases, leaving 7 bases of the junction unmatched. The CDR3 nucleotides are TGTGCCAGCAGAGCGACAGGGGGCTGGGCAGATACGCAGTATTTT. It is translated as CASRATGGWADTQYF.

Many counts were recorded for this clonotype. The CDR3 region has the DNA TGTGCCAGTAGTCAGGGGCTGGCGACTGAAGCTTTCTTT. This encodes CASSQGLATEAFF. The chain has TRBV19 and TRBJ1-1; weak D call: TRBD1 (6 bases). There are 13 residues in the CDR3. Per germline, CDR1 LNHDA and CDR2 SQIVND (reference sequence). Trimming removed 5 bases at V and 5 bases at J, with 12 bases between.

In its sample, this clonotype was seen a few times. The chain links TRBV28 to TRBJ2-7, with 9 bases identical to TRBD2. CDR3 length equals 11 residues. Germline CDR1 MDHEN, CDR2 SYDVKM. This CDR3 reads CAAGGPYEQYF. Here the CDR3 DNA reads TGTGCAGCGGGAGGCCCCTACGAGCAGTACTTC.

This clonotype was seen ten or more times. CDR3 bases: TGTGCCAGCAGTGAATCCCCTTACTACGAGCAGTACTTC. It codes for CASSESPYYEQYF. The V gene is TRBV2, the J gene TRBJ2-7; D is ambiguous. This CDR3 region has 13 residues. The V end lost 2 bases, the J end lost 3 bases, and 8 bases lay between the germline ends. Germline V gene data show CDR1 as SNHLY and CDR2 as FYNNEI. Full variable domain (remainder filled in from reference TRBV2 and TRBJ2-7): EPEVTQTPSHQVTQMGQEVILRCVPISNHLYFYWYRQILGQKVEFLVSFYNNEISEKSEIFDDQFSVERPDGSNFTLKIRSTKLEDSAMYFCASSESPYYEQYFGPGTRLTVT.

V is TRBV4-2 and J is TRBJ1-1, with no clear D. The CDR3 contains 13 residues. Germline V lookup: CDR1 LGHNA, CDR2 YNFKEQ. Trimming removed 1 base at V and 6 bases at J, with 9 bases between. This CDR3 reads CASSQVIGAEAFF. Written as DNA, the CDR3 is TGTGCCAGCAGCCAAGTAATTGGGGCTGAAGCTTTCTTT.

This clonotype was counted a few times. V is TRBV28 and J is TRBJ2-2; a weak D match, TRBD2 (5 bases). Germline assignment: CDR1 MDHEN and CDR2 SYDVKM. The CDR3 contains 12 residues. V lost 6 bases and J lost 6, with 8 bases in between. CDR3 nucleotide sequence: TGTGCCAGCAGGAGGAGGCCCGGGGAGCTGTTTTTT. This gives the protein CASRRRPGELFF.

This chain uses TRBV11-2 with TRBJ2-7; D remains ambiguous. Germline V CDR1 and CDR2: SGHAT, FQNNGV. The V end lost 1 base, the J end lost 6 bases, and 25 bases lay between the germline ends. The CDR3 covers 18 residues. In nucleotides, the CDR3 is TGTGCCAGCAGCTTAGCCCTCGCCGAAGATCCCCCCCTAAGCGAGCAGTACTTC. Translated, it gives CASSLALAEDPPLSEQYF.

Notes on this clonotype: A read error may be the cause here, since a much bigger clone is one base away. The CDR3 does not end in the conserved phenylalanine or tryptophan, so this is likely a read error. The chain links TRBV12-3 or TRBV12-4 to TRBJ2-5, with TRBD2 matching over 7 bases. The CDR3 consists of 18 residues. Unmatched junction bases numbered 18, after V lost 2 bases and J lost 6 bases. CDR3 in DNA: TGTGCCAGCAGTTTATTGATAGGCGCGGGGGAGGACCTAAAGACCCAGTACCTC. As protein: CASSLLIGAGEDLKTQYL.

This clonotype was seen repeatedly, ten times or more. This chain joins TRBV7-9 and TRBJ2-3; no clear D gene. CDR1 is SEHNR, CDR2 FQNEAQ, per germline (reference sequence). The CDR3 consists of 16 residues. Trimming removed 4 bases at V and 4 bases at J, with 18 bases between. The CDR3 DNA reads TGTGCCAGCAGCTCCCATGCCGTGAGTGGTGCAGATACGCAGTATTTT. It codes for CASSSHAVSGADTQYF.

This chain uses TRBV9 with TRBJ2-1, with TRBD2 matching over 13 bases. The V gene's germline CDR1 is SGDLS and CDR2 YYNGEE. The junction had 5 bases not matched to a gene; V was cut back by 3 bases and J by 8 bases. The CDR3 runs to 15 residues. The CDR3 sequence: CASSDGTSGIYEQFF. The CDR3 coding sequence is TGTGCCAGCAGCGACGGGACTAGCGGGATCTATGAGCAGTTCTTC.

This clonotype has ten or more counts. The genes are TRBV6-5 and TRBJ2-1; perhaps TRBD2 as D (6 bases). V lost 2 bases and J 9 bases, leaving 17 bases between the germline ends. This CDR3 spans 15 amino acids. CDR1 is MNHEY and CDR2 is SVGAGI in the germline V gene. CDR3 sequence (DNA): TGTGCCAGCAGTTACGACGGGAGAGGAGATGGTGAGCAGTTCTTC. Its translation: CASSYDGRGDGEQFF.

The chain has TRBV20-1 and TRBJ2-6; D call uncertain. This CDR3 comprises 13 residues. V was trimmed by 5 bases and J by 3 bases, leaving 8 bases between them. Germline V gene sequence: CDR1 DFQATT, CDR2 SNEGSKA (reference sequence). The CDR3 sequence: CSASRGGANVLTF. DNA for the CDR3: TGCAGTGCTTCCAGAGGTGGGGCCAACGTCCTGACTTTC.

The chain combines TRBV6-1 with TRBJ1-1; 9 bases are shared with TRBD1. J gave up 3 bases and V 6 bases, and 2 bases lay outside the gene matches. The V gene's germline CDR1 is MNHNS and CDR2 SASEGT. This CDR3 contains 13 residues. CDR3 in DNA: TGTGCCAGCAGGGACAGGGGCTACACTGAAGCTTTCTTT. Translation: CASRDRGYTEAFF.